The 26 T cell receptor beta chains presented below share a single source sample, sequenced in a study of metastatic and nonmetastatic thyroid tumors. Every patient was untreated before thyroid surgery. MiXCR reprocessed the PCR reads for TCRdb. The table lists some 25,000 clones, under 25% of them singletons, with under 15% in the top ten. Sequences were obtained from blood. Receptors were obtained from a male donor with papillary thyroid cancer or a benign thyroid nodule (not recorded which). Some clones in this sample may be carry-over from other donors' samples.

This chain links TRBV7-2 with TRBJ1-4; no clear D. The CDR3 totals 14 residues. V was clipped by 5 bases and J by 5 bases, with 12 bases between them. Germline CDR1 SGHTA, CDR2 FQGNSA. The CDR3 DNA follows: TGTGCCAGCAGCCTGGGAGGTTGGAATGAAAAACTGTTTTTT. Its protein is CASSLGGWNEKLFF.

To note about this clone: A read error may produce the germline difference seen at one junction end. The genes are TRBV20-1 and TRBJ2-3; D gene ambiguous. This CDR3 comprises 15 residues. Germline CDR1 DFQATT, CDR2 SNEGSKA (reference sequence). The CDR3 nucleotides are TGTAGTGCTGGGGATGCCTTGTCAAGTTCAGATACGCAGTATTTT. Its translation: CSAGDALSSSDTQYF.

This clone was recorded many times. The chain combines TRBV20-1 with TRBJ1-2, with TRBD1 matching 9 bases. The germline V gene encodes CDR1 DFQATT and CDR2 SNEGSKA (reference sequence). The CDR3 covers 11 residues. Germline trimming cut 6 bases from V and 6 bases from J; bases unmatched to any gene: 2. Here the CDR3 reads CSARTGDGYTF. CDR3 DNA: TGCAGTGCCCGGACAGGGGATGGCTACACCTTC.

This clone was seen more than once but under ten times. A read error may produce the germline difference seen at one junction end. This sequence joins TRBV7-9 and TRBJ2-5; D may be TRBD2 (5 bases). The CDR3 is 13 residues long. Germline assignment: CDR1 SEHNR and CDR2 FQNEAQ (reference sequence). CDR3 residues: CVSRTDLGETKYF. CDR3 nucleotides: TGTGTCAGCAGAACGGATCTTGGGGAGACCAAGTACTTC. The entire variable domain, with the rest obtained from reference TRBV7-9 and TRBJ2-5, is as follows: DTGVSQNPRHKITKRGQNVTFRCDPISEHNRLYWYRQTLGQGPEFLTYFQNEAQLEKSRLLSDRFSAERPKGSFSTLEIQRTEQGDSAMYLCVSRTDLGETKYFGPGTRLLVL.

The chain couples TRBV24-1 to TRBJ2-3; the D gene is possibly TRBD1 (6 bases). There are 14 residues in the CDR3. With 4 bases removed from V and 2 bases from J, the gap between germline ends came to 9 bases. Germline V lookup: CDR1 KGHDR, CDR2 SFDVKD. This CDR3 is CATSDHRVTDTQYF. In DNA form, the CDR3 reads TGTGCCACCAGTGACCACAGGGTCACAGATACGCAGTATTTT.

The rearrangement joins TRBV6-1 to TRBJ1-6; no firm D call. This CDR3 is 13 amino acids long. Germline values: CDR1 MNHNS, CDR2 SASEGT. Trimming took off 7 bases at V and 8 bases at J, with 12 bases between the two ends. CDR3 in amino acids: CASIGGLHSPLHF. The CDR3 nucleotides are TGTGCCAGCATAGGCGGACTACATTCACCCCTCCACTTT.

This clone is classed as medium-sized. The gene calls are TRBV20-1 and TRBJ2-7, with D possibly called TRBD1 or TRBD2 (6 bases each). The V and J ends lost 3 bases and 3 bases respectively, with 15 bases between them. CDR3 length equals 14 residues. Germline CDR1 DFQATT, CDR2 SNEGSKA (reference sequence). CDR3 in DNA: TGCAGTGCTAGGGAGGGACACTCGAACTACGAGCAGTACTTC. Residues: CSAREGHSNYEQYF.

This clone was detected ten times or more. V usage is TRBV9 and J usage is TRBJ2-6; unclear D gene. CDR1 is SGDLS, CDR2 YYNGEE, per germline. The CDR3 covers 15 residues. Trimming removed 0 bases at V and 0 bases at J, with 4 bases between. CDR3 in DNA: TGTGCCAGCAGCGTAGTCCGCTCTGGGGCCAACGTCCTGACTTTC. Amino acid sequence: CASSVVRSGANVLTF.

V is TRBV19 and J is TRBJ1-1; D is possibly TRBD1 (5 bases). The germline gives CDR1 LNHDA, CDR2 SQIVND (reference sequence). Trimming left V 3 bases short and J 2 bases short, with 10 bases between. The CDR3 sequence is 14 residues long. The CDR3 DNA reads as TGTGCCAGTAGTATGGGGGTACATAACACTGAAGCTTTCTTT. It yields the protein CASSMGVHNTEAFF.

In this sample, this clone turned up many times. V gene TRBV4-1 combines with J gene TRBJ2-5; 9 nucleotides agree with TRBD1. CDR1 and CDR2 from the germline V gene are MGHRA and YSYEKL. The CDR3 has 14 amino acids. The V and J ends lost 6 bases and 7 bases, in that order; junction bases with no gene match: 9. CDR3 nucleotides: TGCGCCAGCAGACTAGGACAGGGGCAGGGGACCCAGTACTTC. Amino acids: CASRLGQGQGTQYF.

This rearrangement joins TRBV9 to TRBJ2-3; D is ambiguous. Looked up from germline, CDR1 is SGDLS and CDR2 is YYNGEE. V lost 4 bases and J 2 bases, leaving 8 bases between the germline ends. The CDR3 is made up of 13 amino acids. Here the CDR3 reads CASSMRTTDTQYF. CDR3 nucleotide sequence: TGTGCCAGCAGCATGCGGACCACAGATACGCAGTATTTT.

This sequence joins TRBV20-1 and TRBJ1-3; D is undetermined. CDR3 size: 13 residues. Germline CDR1 is DFQATT and CDR2 is SNEGSKA (reference sequence). With 0 bases removed from V and 0 bases from J, the gap between germline ends came to 3 bases. The CDR3 bases are TGCAGTGCTAGAGACAACTCTGGAAACACCATATATTTT. Translating it yields CSARDNSGNTIYF.

The chain recombines TRBV20-1 with TRBJ2-1; 10 bases are a match to TRBD2. After removal of 0 bases from V and 9 bases from J, the junction contained 8 bases not matched to a gene. CDR3 length equals 15 residues. Germline assignment: CDR1 DFQATT and CDR2 SNEGSKA (reference sequence). This chain's CDR3 is CSARDWLAGVGEQFF. As DNA, the CDR3 is TGCAGTGCTAGAGATTGGCTAGCGGGAGTAGGTGAGCAGTTCTTC.

This clone was recorded at least ten times. This chain connects TRBV5-4 to TRBJ2-7; TRBD2 might be the D (5 bases). V was trimmed by 6 bases and J by 4 bases, leaving 14 bases between them. Per the germline V gene, CDR1 is SGHNT and CDR2 is YYREEE (reference sequence). The CDR3 spans 13 residues. The CDR3 protein is CASKKDRGYEQYF. The CDR3 nucleotides are TGTGCCAGCAAGAAGGACCGGGGTTACGAGCAGTACTTC.

V usage is TRBV14 and J usage is TRBJ2-3, with TRBD2 matching over 10 bases. J lost 0 bases, V lost 4 bases, and 16 bases had no gene match. This CDR3 comprises 20 residues. CDR1 and CDR2 from the germline V gene are SGHDN and FVKESK. DNA for the CDR3: TGTGCCAGCAGCCCCCGTACGAAGGCTAGCGGGAGAGCTAGCACAGATACGCAGTATTTT. Amino acids: CASSPRTKASGRASTDTQYF.

This clone has only a few counts. The junction departs from the called germline gene at one end, perhaps through a read error. Additional DNA sequences in this sample encode the identical CDR3. V usage is TRBV12-3 or TRBV12-4 and J usage is TRBJ2-6, with D perhaps being TRBD1 or TRBD2 (5 bases each). This CDR3 is built from 15 residues. The CDR3 nucleotides read TGTGCCAGCAGTCGACTGGACTCTGGGGCAAACGTACTGACTTTC. Translated, it gives CASSRLDSGANVLTF.

The chain joins TRBV20-1 to TRBJ2-1, with TRBD2 matching 8 bases. This CDR3 comprises 14 residues. The V segment lost 6 bases and the J segment 8 bases; nucleotides outside the gene matches: 12. Looked up from germline, CDR1 is DFQATT and CDR2 is SNEGSKA (reference sequence). The CDR3 protein is CSAKGLEGGYEQFF. As DNA, the CDR3 is TGCAGTGCAAAGGGACTAGAGGGAGGCTATGAGCAGTTCTTC.

The table lists this clone with a few counts. The chain joins TRBV2 to TRBJ1-2; D gene unclear. The CDR3 sequence is 14 residues long. The ends were cut back, 3 bases at V and 6 bases at J, with 14 bases in the middle. Germline assignment: CDR1 SNHLY and CDR2 FYNNEI. As DNA, the CDR3 is TGTGCCAGCAGTGACCCACCGGATAGGGATGGCTACACCTTC. Its translation is CASSDPPDRDGYTF. Looking up the rest from reference TRBV2 and TRBJ1-2 gives the full variable domain: EPEVTQTPSHQVTQMGQEVILRCVPISNHLYFYWYRQILGQKVEFLVSFYNNEISEKSEIFDDQFSVERPDGSNFTLKIRSTKLEDSAMYFCASSDPPDRDGYTFGSGTRLTVV.

There are many counts of this clone. The CDR3 DNA is TGTGCCAGCAGTGAGTTCTTACTGCCAGACTTCGAGCCTAAGACCCAGTACTTC. It yields the protein CASSEFLLPDFEPKTQYF. This rearrangement joins TRBV6-1 to TRBJ2-5; no firm D call. This CDR3 region has 18 residues. The V end was cut by 3 bases, the J end by 6 bases, with 26 bases between. Germline CDR1 and CDR2: MNHNS and SASEGT.

This clone was seen ten or more times. This sequence joins TRBV28 and TRBJ1-3; possibly TRBD1 for D (5 bases). The CDR3 runs to 20 residues. With 3 bases removed from V and 2 bases from J, the gap between germline ends came to 26 bases. Germline values: CDR1 MDHEN, CDR2 SYDVKM. CDR3 residues: CASSFGWHWGLGAPGNTIYF. DNA for the CDR3: TGTGCCAGCAGTTTTGGTTGGCATTGGGGACTTGGGGCCCCTGGAAACACCATATATTTT.

This clone is medium-sized by share. The chain couples TRBV28 to TRBJ1-3; no clear D. The CDR3 is made up of 14 amino acids. CDR1 is MDHEN, CDR2 SYDVKM, per germline. Trimming pared 3 bases from V and 0 bases from J, leaving 6 bases between. The CDR3 loop is CASSFFNSGNTIYF. In DNA form, the CDR3 reads TGTGCCAGCAGTTTTTTCAACTCTGGAAACACCATATATTTT. Full variable domain (outside the CDR3, taken from reference TRBV28 and TRBJ1-3): DVKVTQSSRYLVKRTGEKVFLECVQDMDHENMFWYRQDPGLGLRLIYFSYDVKMKEKGDIPEGYSVSREKKERFSLILESASTNQTSMYLCASSFFNSGNTIYFGEGSWLTVV.

In its sample, this clone ranks as medium-sized. The chain has TRBV5-8 and TRBJ1-1; 9 nucleotides align to TRBD1. V gave up 5 bases and J gave up 5 bases; unmatched junction bases: 10. The CDR3 spans 15 residues. CDR1 is SGHTS and CDR2 is YDEGEE in the germline V gene. The CDR3 spells CASRPKQGANTEAFF. The DNA for the CDR3 is TGTGCCAGCAGACCAAAACAGGGGGCGAATACTGAAGCTTTCTTT.

The gene calls are TRBV19 and TRBJ1-2; TRBD1 might be the D (6 bases). Germline CDR1 is LNHDA and CDR2 is SQIVND (reference sequence). V lost 8 bases, J lost 4 bases, and 20 bases lay in between. The CDR3 runs to 15 residues. In nucleotides, the CDR3 is TGTGCCAGTGGAAGGGGGAACGCGGGAAGCTATGGCTACACCTTC. Encoded protein: CASGRGNAGSYGYTF.

This clone appeared a few times. V usage is TRBV10-3 and J usage is TRBJ2-1, with 9 bases matching TRBD2. V dropped 5 bases and J dropped 9; count of bases not matched to a gene: 5. This CDR3 has 13 amino acids. Looked up from germline, CDR1 is ENHRY and CDR2 is SYGVKD. In nucleotides, the CDR3 is TGTGCCATCAGTCCTAGCGGGATCCTTGAGCAGTTCTTC. Amino acid sequence: CAISPSGILEQFF.

The genes are TRBV15 and TRBJ2-1; TRBD1 agrees at 7 bases. The CDR3 totals 15 residues. J gave up 11 bases and V 3 bases, and 13 bases lay outside the gene matches. From germline, CDR1 is LNHNV and CDR2 YYDKDF (reference sequence). The CDR3 DNA reads TGTGCCACCAGCAGTCCGGCCCAGGGGGATGGGAAGCAGTTCTTC. Its protein is CATSSPAQGDGKQFF.

The chain links TRBV20-1 to TRBJ2-7, with TRBD1 matching over 11 bases. CDR3 length: 14 residues. Germline CDR1 and CDR2: DFQATT and SNEGSKA (reference sequence). In DNA form, the CDR3 reads TGCAGCGCATGGACGGGACAGGGGGGATACGAGCAGTACTTC. This translates into CSAWTGQGGYEQYF.